This T cell receptor (beta chain) originates from a study of STAT5B mutations in CD4+ large granular lymphocyte leukemia. Study outcomes and limitations: Compared with healthy controls (2/35), patient top clones favored TRBV06 (8/27).

In regard to this clone: As yet, its antigen is unknown.

Repertoires were generated with immunoSEQ multiplex PCR, while TCRdb's copy carries only in-frame clones and drops some. This table has nearly 20,000 clones, 65% to 85% appearing once. From germline, CDR1 is MNHEY and CDR2 SVGAGI. Trimming cost V 6 bases and J 4 bases; bases outside gene matches: 0. The length of the CDR3 is 13 residues. Specimen: CD4+ T cells from blood buffy coats. The sequence was obtained from a human donor in good health. The gene calls are TRBV6-5 and TRBJ2-7; 13 nucleotides align to TRBD2. The CDR3 loop is CASRGLAGYEQYF. The CDR3 coding sequence is TGTGCCAGCAGGGGACTAGCGGGGTACGAGCAGTACTTC.